The T cell receptor (beta chain) under discussion was sequenced for a study of shared clonotypes between healthy human individuals. General observations from the study: Among non-shared clonotypes, generation probabilities were lower than among those shared by all four donors. It was the few donors that limited the genetic and exposure-history diversity represented.

Note on this clone: Antigen specificity is unknown. The identical CDR3 is also encoded by other nucleotide sequences in the sample.

Trimming took off 1 base at V and 7 bases at J, with 8 bases between the two ends. Germline V gives CDR1 MDHEN, CDR2 SYDVKM. This CDR3 is built from 12 residues. Some 30,000 T cell genomes (roughly 190 ng DNA) went into each sorted-subset replicate. Only in-frame clones appear in the TCRdb table, and some are missing; sequencing was by immunoSEQ multiplex PCR. This table has roughly 2.2 million clones, roughly 92% appearing once. The donors, all of them Caucasian adults, lived in Nashville, Tennessee. The receptor comes from a man younger than 30 in good health. Some clones in this sample may be carry-over from other donors' samples. The sample taken for sequencing was naive CD4+ T cells from PBMCs. Subset noted: CD45RA+ positively selected. The rearrangement links TRBV28 to TRBJ2-7; either TRBD1 or TRBD2 may fit D (5 bases each). This CDR3 is CASSLSGLEQYF. As DNA, the CDR3 is TGTGCCAGCAGTTTATCGGGGCTGGAGCAGTACTTC.